This T cell receptor (beta chain) was retrieved from a study of shared T cell receptors in the human thymus (dated by TCRdb to the early 2020s). For context, the study as a whole: The study investigated the way shared, self-reactive T-cell receptor alpha chains are produced in the human thymus.

From a lookup of the germline V gene, CDR1 and CDR2 are SGHRS and YFSETQ. V and J lose 2 bases and 4 bases, and a span of 8 bases separates them. CDR3 length: 13 amino acids, cysteine to phenylalanine. Just CDR3 DNA is preserved here, 39 bases in frame from base 1. Preparation of the library involved the immunoSEQ multiplex PCR assay. Entries here come from immuneACCESS through TCRdb and include only in-frame sequences with V and J called. Some clones fail to appear in such tables; in the studies checked, an unresolved V gene covers under half of the shortfall, and the cause of the remainder is unknown. A total of approximately 660,000 clones appear in this sample, roughly 90% of them only once. 0.0085% to 0.012% of the sample rests with the top ten. In regard to this clone: Its antigen remains undetermined. Base qualities are missing; no much larger clone stands one base away.

Separately, the same data were catalogued under a study of human thymus T cells. In that second paper, the authors write: The donors were immunologically healthy infants in Finland who had open corrective cardiac surgery for congenital heart defects. Thymus tissue was collected as surgical resects that were removed during corrective cardiac surgery. Usage of V and J gene segments appeared to be biased in both the thymic and the peripheral blood repertoires. The related research found that thymic TCR repertoires overlapped highly between unrelated individuals. The study characterized TCR alpha and beta repertoires from seven to nine infant thymus samples and a few related peripheral blood samples. Donor ages ranging from roughly 7 to 250 days were recorded, and more than five male and a couple of female infants were included in the cohort. Thymocytes were released mechanically from tissue and stored at -70 °C as pellets of about 9-32 million cells. A QIAsymphony instrument was used to extract genomic DNA from the frozen cell pellets. The immunoSEQ multiplex PCR assay was used to amplify the TCRB and TCRAD loci from a standardized amount of quality-controlled genomic DNA. The amplicons spanned the V(D)J region and were long enough to cover the CDR3 and allow V and J genes to be identified. Through the commercial immunoSEQ service, the amplicons were sequenced on an Illumina platform. Corrections for primer bias and sequencing errors followed previously described methods, while TCRAD and TCRB definitions were based on the IMGT database. Analysis of the repertoires was done with immunoSEQ Analyzer 3.0 and VDJTools and included basic statistics, V/J segment usage, diversity estimates, rarefaction and pairwise overlap. To estimate diversity, the Chao1, ChaoE, Efron-Thisted, Shannon and inverse Simpson indices were applied, and diversity was also estimated on datasets down-sampled to the smallest sample. For repertoire overlap, CDR3 nucleotide sequence, V gene and J gene had to match strictly, and clustering was done by Jaccard-based multidimensional scaling. Thymus samples yielded on average about 810,000 unique TCRB clonotypes, compared with some 83,000 from blood samples.

The receptor was isolated from a boy in the first two years of life with a congenital heart defect. Donor details come from another sample of the same person, matched by shared clones. Sequenced: thymocytes. The rearrangement combines TRBV5-1 with TRBJ2-3; TRBD2 is a weak D gene call, 5 bases matching. The CDR3 region: CASSFPGADTQYF. The sequence in DNA is TGCGCCAGCAGCTTCCCCGGGGCAGATACGCAGTATTTT.